This is a list of T cell receptor beta chains from one sample in a study of blood T cell repertoires in COVID-19. TCRdb's copy holds only in-frame clones and misses some; the assay was immunoSEQ multiplex PCR. The table records around 340,000 clones, roughly 90% of them present only once. The source material was peripheral blood. The receptors stem from a woman aged 55-69 years with COVID-19, enrolled during active disease. CDR3s include the opening cysteine and the closing phenylalanine or tryptophan. D genes are given only for firm matches. Size is omitted from some rows. Given values are once, few, many or a class for expanded clones.

J gene	CDR3 length	clone size	D gene	V gene	CDR3 protein	CDR3 DNA
TRBJ2-7	13	NA	NA	TRBV23-1	CASRGTREYEQYF	TGCGCCAGCAGGGGTACAAGGGAGTACGAGCAGTACTTC
TRBJ1-4	15	NA	NA	TRBV7-9	CASSSRTALNEKLFF	TGTGCCAGCAGCTCCCGGACAGCACTTAATGAAAAACTGTTTTTT
TRBJ1-3	15	NA	TRBD1	TRBV5-1	CASSLAPDRGDTIYF	TGCGCCAGCAGCTTGGCCCCCGACAGGGGAGACACCATATATTTT
TRBJ1-1	14	NA	NA	TRBV27	CASSLVLGPTEAFF	TGTGCCAGCAGTTTGGTGTTGGGCCCCACTGAAGCTTTCTTT
TRBJ2-2	17	NA	TRBD1	TRBV18	CASSPRTGTLGAGELFF	TGTGCCAGCTCACCACGGACAGGGACGTTAGGTGCCGGGGAGCTGTTTTTT
TRBJ1-2	16	once	NA	TRBV6-5	CASSYLGQVKSHGYTF	TGTGCCAGCAGTTACCTGGGACAAGTGAAGTCTCATGGCTACACCTTC
TRBJ2-2	12	NA	NA	TRBV27	CAIRGAAGELFF	TGTGCCATACGGGGGGCCGCCGGGGAGCTGTTTTTT
TRBJ2-3	14	NA	NA	TRBV28	CASSLPPRTDTQYF	TGTGCCAGCAGTTTACCTCCTCGCACAGATACGCAGTATTTT
TRBJ1-3	15	many	NA	TRBV9	CASSPSSRGGNTIYF	TGTGCCAGCAGCCCATCTAGTAGGGGTGGAAACACCATATATTTT
TRBJ1-3	14	NA	TRBD1	TRBV5-6	CASSGDRGGNTIYF	TGTGCCAGCAGCGGGGACAGGGGTGGAAACACCATATATTTT
TRBJ1-1	12	NA	TRBD1	TRBV30	CACSDRATEAFF	TGTGCCTGCTCGGACAGGGCAACTGAAGCTTTCTTT
TRBJ2-5	15	NA	TRBD1	TRBV24-1	CATSEGGTGAKTQYF	TGTGCCACCAGTGAGGGGGGGACAGGGGCAAAGACCCAGTACTTC
TRBJ2-3	16	NA	NA	TRBV9	CASSSTQDDFTDTQYF	TGTGCCAGCAGCTCAACCCAGGATGATTTCACAGATACGCAGTATTTT
TRBJ2-2	14	NA	NA	TRBV30	CAWSVVRRTGELFF	TGTGCCTGGAGTGTGGTCAGGCGCACCGGGGAGCTGTTTTTT
TRBJ2-1	12	NA	TRBD2	TRBV28	CASKVSGNEQFF	TGTGCCAGCAAGGTTAGCGGGAATGAGCAGTTCTTC
TRBJ1-5	16	few	TRBD1	TRBV18	CASSPDRVGGNQPQHF	TGTGCCAGCTCTCCAGACAGGGTTGGAGGCAATCAGCCCCAGCATTTT
TRBJ1-5	14	NA	TRBD1	TRBV6-5	CASSNRQGGQPQHF	TGTGCCAGCAGCAACCGACAGGGTGGTCAGCCCCAGCATTTT
TRBJ2-3	15	once	TRBD2	TRBV5-1	CASSIRLAGSDTQYF	TGCGCCAGCAGCATAAGACTAGCGGGGTCAGATACGCAGTATTTT
TRBJ1-2	12	NA	NA	TRBV3-1/TRBV3-2	CASSQDYRGYTF	TGTGCCAGCAGCCAAGACTATCGTGGCTACACCTTC
TRBJ1-2	14	NA	NA	TRBV5-1	CASSTGAPNYGYTF	TGCGCCAGCAGTACAGGAGCCCCGAACTATGGCTACACCTTC
TRBJ2-2	15	NA	NA	TRBV30	CAWSVSDSDTGELFF	TGTGCCTGGAGTGTTTCGGACAGTGACACCGGGGAGCTGTTTTTT
TRBJ2-3	15	NA	TRBD2	TRBV6-5	CASSSTSGGTDTQYF	TGTGCCAGCAGTTCGACTAGCGGGGGCACAGATACGCAGTATTTT
TRBJ1-2	12	NA	NA	TRBV21-1	CASGHANYGYTF	TGTGCCAGCGGCCATGCAAACTATGGCTACACCTTC